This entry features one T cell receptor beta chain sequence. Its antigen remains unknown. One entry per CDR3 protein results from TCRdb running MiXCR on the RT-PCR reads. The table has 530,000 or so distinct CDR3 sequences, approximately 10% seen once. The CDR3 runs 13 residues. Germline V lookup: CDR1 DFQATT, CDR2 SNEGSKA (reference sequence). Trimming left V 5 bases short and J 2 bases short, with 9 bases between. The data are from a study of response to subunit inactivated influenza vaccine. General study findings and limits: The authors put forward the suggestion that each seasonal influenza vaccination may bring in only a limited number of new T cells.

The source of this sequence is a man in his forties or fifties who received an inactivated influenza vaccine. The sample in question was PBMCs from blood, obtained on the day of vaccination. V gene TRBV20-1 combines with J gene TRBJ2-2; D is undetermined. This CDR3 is CSASVGNTGELFF. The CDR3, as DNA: TGCAGTGCTTCTGTTGGAAACACCGGGGAGCTGTTTTTT.